The 25 T cell receptor beta chains below were found in one sample sequenced in a study of vaccination effects on CD4 cells after COVID-19. Their antigens are not known. Here immunoSEQ multiplex PCR was the method, and the copy in TCRdb shows in-frame clones only, minus some. The data hold roughly 20,000 clones, with around 70% observed a single time. Expansion with viral peptide pools was applied to antigen-specific CD4+ T cells by the ViraFEST assay prior to sequencing. With nine to eleven days of culture completed, CD4+ T cells were isolated. Participants got two doses of BNT162b2 or mRNA-1273 vaccine. The sample consisted of CD4+ T cells from PBMCs cultured with HCoV-NL63 spike peptides, taken after COVID-19 vaccination. The source of these receptors is a human donor who received a COVID-19 vaccine.

This chain connects TRBV2 to TRBJ1-5; the D is unclear. The V gene's germline CDR1 is SNHLY and CDR2 FYNNEI. The V end lost 3 bases, the J end lost 1 base, and 13 bases lay between the germline ends. The CDR3 spans 16 residues. For the CDR3, the DNA is TGTGCCAGCAGTGATCAGAGCGCCGCCAGCAATCAGCCCCAGCATTTT. Translation: CASSDQSAASNQPQHF.

This chain uses TRBV5-4 with TRBJ1-1; D not certain. Looked up from germline, CDR1 is SGHNT and CDR2 is YYREEE (reference sequence). The V and J ends lost 0 bases and 0 bases respectively, with 9 bases between them. This CDR3 has 15 amino acids. CDR3 nucleotides: TGTGCCAGCAGCTTGGGGGTCAGCATGAACACTGAAGCTTTCTTT. It translates to CASSLGVSMNTEAFF.

This clone has just a few counts. The rearrangement uses TRBV18 and TRBJ2-7; possible D gene TRBD1, 6 bases. Germline V CDR1 and CDR2: KGHSH, LQKENI. The CDR3 covers 13 residues. With 3 bases removed from V and 0 bases from J, the gap between germline ends came to 6 bases. The CDR3: CASSPDSSYEQYF. CDR3 sequence (DNA): TGTGCCAGCTCACCGGACAGCTCCTACGAGCAGTACTTC.

The chain uses TRBV20-1 and TRBJ2-7, with 9 bases matching TRBD1. The junction had 7 bases not matched to a gene; V was cut back by 3 bases and J by 4 bases. The CDR3 extends over 14 amino acids. Germline values: CDR1 DFQATT, CDR2 SNEGSKA (reference sequence). This CDR3 reads CSASGGTGRYEQYF. The CDR3 region has the DNA TGCAGTGCTAGTGGAGGGACAGGGCGGTACGAGCAGTACTTC.

The J gene is TRBJ1-2, the V gene TRBV3-1 (or the pseudogene TRBV3-2); D call uncertain. The CDR3 runs 17 residues. CDR1 and CDR2 (germline): LGHDT, YNNKEL (reference sequence). V was cut by 0 bases and J by 4 bases, with 18 bases left in between. The CDR3 is CASSQDHGTLPIYGYTF. The CDR3 region has the DNA TGTGCCAGCAGCCAAGATCACGGCACCCTCCCCATCTATGGCTACACCTTC.

This clone was seen only a few times. This sequence joins TRBV5-4 and TRBJ1-1, with D possibly TRBD1 on 5 matching bases. V lost 0 bases and J 11 bases, leaving 14 bases between the germline ends. Looked up from germline, CDR1 is SGHNT and CDR2 is YYREEE (reference sequence). This CDR3 has 13 residues. The CDR3 loop reads CASSLGWGQGAFF. The CDR3, as DNA: TGTGCCAGCAGCTTGGGTTGGGGCCAAGGTGCTTTCTTT.

The chain couples TRBV12-5 to TRBJ2-7, with 7 bases that match TRBD1. Germline V CDR1 and CDR2: LGHNT, FRNRAP. Germline trimming cut 4 bases from V and 2 bases from J; bases unmatched to any gene: 8. The length of the CDR3 is 15 residues. For the CDR3, the DNA is TGTGCTAGTGGTTCAAGGACAGGTTTTCCCTACGAGCAGTACTTC. Translating it yields CASGSRTGFPYEQYF.

The count of this clone is one. CDR3 protein: CASSPRATGYGYTF. CDR3 sequence (DNA): TGTGCCAGCAGCCCCCGAGCGACGGGGTATGGCTACACCTTC. The rearrangement uses TRBV5-4 and TRBJ1-2, with D hard to call. The CDR3 is 14 residues long. V was clipped by 4 bases and J by 5 bases, with 15 bases between them. Germline V gene lookup returns CDR1 SGHNT and CDR2 YYREEE (reference sequence).

V gene TRBV6-5 combines with J gene TRBJ2-7; 11 nucleotides align to TRBD2. The germline gives CDR1 MNHEY, CDR2 SVGAGI. This CDR3 comprises 14 residues. V trimming: 6 bases; J trimming: 3 bases; junction bases outside the gene matches: 4. This chain's CDR3 is CASRLAGESYEQYF. CDR3 sequence (DNA): TGTGCCAGCAGACTAGCGGGGGAGAGCTACGAGCAGTACTTC.

This clone showed up just a few times. V usage is TRBV7-9 and J usage is TRBJ2-1, with 13 bases aligning to TRBD2. The germline V gene encodes CDR1 SEHNR and CDR2 FQNEAQ (reference sequence). J gave up 9 bases and V 5 bases, and 7 bases lay outside the gene matches. The CDR3 has 15 amino acids. CDR3 coding DNA: TGTGCCAGCAGCCCCACTAGCGGGAGGGCCTTTGAGCAGTTCTTC. The encoded protein is CASSPTSGRAFEQFF.

The count of this clone is one. V and J are TRBV4-1 and TRBJ2-1, with 9 bases identical to TRBD2. The germline gives CDR1 MGHRA, CDR2 YSYEKL. The length of the CDR3 is 16 residues. Trimming cost V 2 bases and J 6 bases; bases outside gene matches: 8. CDR3 in amino acids: CASSQPRLAGFNEQFF. The CDR3 region has the DNA TGCGCCAGCAGCCAACCTCGGCTAGCGGGGTTCAATGAGCAGTTCTTC.

The gene calls are TRBV12-5 and TRBJ2-7, with D uncertain. From germline, CDR1 is LGHNT and CDR2 FRNRAP. Trimming pared 4 bases from V and 5 bases from J, leaving 6 bases between. The CDR3 loop spans 11 amino acids. The CDR3 nucleotides read TGTGCTAGTGGTTCCCTCCACGAGCAGTACTTC. This translates into CASGSLHEQYF.

The rearrangement uses TRBV6-5 and TRBJ1-1, with D maybe TRBD1 (5 bases). The CDR3 consists of 13 residues. Per the germline V gene, CDR1 is MNHEY and CDR2 is SVGAGI. Trimming took off 6 bases at V and 4 bases at J, with 12 bases between the two ends. The CDR3 sequence is CASRRGEATEAFF. CDR3 in DNA: TGTGCCAGCAGGAGAGGGGAGGCCACTGAAGCTTTCTTT.

The rearrangement joins TRBV5-1 to TRBJ2-3, with D hard to call. Germline V gene sequence: CDR1 SGHRS, CDR2 YFSETQ. The CDR3 has 13 amino acids. The germline V and J ends were trimmed by 2 bases and 4 bases, with 8 bases remaining between them. CDR3 sequence: CASSLEGSDTQYF. The CDR3 region has the DNA TGCGCCAGCAGCTTAGAAGGGTCAGATACGCAGTATTTT.

J is TRBJ2-1 and V is TRBV13; D is unresolved. Trimming stripped 4 bases from V and 0 bases from J, with 13 bases between. Germline CDR1 is PRHDT and CDR2 is FYEKMQ (reference sequence). CDR3 length: 16 residues. CDR3 protein: CASSSLEQSSYNEQFF. The CDR3, as DNA: TGTGCCAGCAGCTCACTCGAACAGAGCTCCTACAATGAGCAGTTCTTC.

This clone was detected only once. Because the CDR3's place on the DNA is in doubt, the DNA is left out and the CDR3 is given as listed by TCRdb. The rearrangement uses TRBV6-5 and TRBJ1-1. CDR1 MNHEY and CDR2 SVGAGI come from the germline V gene. The CDR3 is 11 amino acids long, termini counted. Here the CDR3 reads CASILGTEAFF.

This chain uses TRBV6-5 with TRBJ2-1; TRBD1 is a possible D gene (6 bases). Germline V lookup: CDR1 MNHEY, CDR2 SVGAGI. The CDR3 is 14 amino acids. The V and J ends lost 7 bases and 2 bases respectively, with 12 bases between them. The CDR3 sequence: CASIIWGPYNEQFF. CDR3 nucleotide sequence: TGTGCCAGCATTATTTGGGGGCCCTACAATGAGCAGTTCTTC.

The V and J genes are TRBV25-1 and TRBJ2-7, with 11 positions matching TRBD1. Germline CDR1 MGHDK, CDR2 SYGVNS. This CDR3 spans 16 amino acids. The V segment lost 8 bases and the J segment 5 bases; nucleotides outside the gene matches: 14. Here the CDR3 DNA reads TGTGCCAGCTCTATGGGTGGGACAGGGGGTTTCCACGAGCAGTACTTC. Amino acids: CASSMGGTGGFHEQYF.

This clone was seen a few times. The rearrangement links TRBV10-2 to TRBJ2-3; 8 positions agree with TRBD2. Germline loops: CDR1 WSHSY, CDR2 SAAADI. V lost 0 bases to trimming and J lost 9 bases; unmatched junction nucleotides: 5. The CDR3 has 14 amino acids. CDR3 sequence: CASSESSGVGTQYF. The CDR3 bases are TGCGCCAGCAGTGAGTCTAGCGGGGTAGGCACGCAGTATTTT.

In its sample, this clone was seen a few times. The J gene is TRBJ2-3, the V gene TRBV5-1; 10 bases align to TRBD2. The V gene's germline CDR1 is SGHRS and CDR2 YFSETQ. CDR3 size: 18 residues. Germline trimming cut 0 bases from V and 2 bases from J; bases unmatched to any gene: 9. The CDR3 sequence: CASSLESGRAGDTDTQYF. CDR3 sequence (DNA): TGCGCCAGCAGCTTGGAAAGCGGGAGGGCCGGGGACACAGATACGCAGTATTTT.

The chain carries TRBV5-1 and TRBJ1-4; D perhaps matches TRBD1 (5 bases). The CDR3 runs to 15 residues. Trimming removed 0 bases at V and 8 bases at J, with 14 bases between. Looked up from germline, CDR1 is SGHRS and CDR2 is YFSETQ. CDR3 DNA sequence: TGCGCCAGCAGCTTGGCCGGGACCCCGGGGGAAAAACTGTTTTTT. Its translation is CASSLAGTPGEKLFF.

This chain links TRBV3-1 (or the pseudogene TRBV3-2) with TRBJ2-5; 15 bases map to TRBD2. The V gene's germline CDR1 is LGHDT and CDR2 YNNKEL (reference sequence). The V and J ends lost 3 bases and 5 bases, in that order; junction bases with no gene match: 1. The CDR3 length is 15 residues. This CDR3 is CASSQGTSGGETQYF. The CDR3 region has the DNA TGTGCCAGCAGCCAGGGGACTAGCGGGGGGGAGACCCAGTACTTC.

This clone has just one count. The rearrangement links TRBV19 to TRBJ1-2; 9 bases align to TRBD1. Germline V CDR1 and CDR2: LNHDA, SQIVND (reference sequence). The CDR3 consists of 13 residues. With 4 bases clipped from V and 9 bases from J, the junction kept 6 bases outside the gene matches. CDR3 sequence: CASSTDRGSSYTF. In DNA, the CDR3 is TGTGCCAGTAGTACCGACAGGGGGAGTAGCTACACCTTC.

This sequence joins TRBV13 and TRBJ1-2; D gene unclear. The CDR3 totals 15 residues. CDR1 is PRHDT and CDR2 is FYEKMQ in the germline V gene (reference sequence). V was clipped by 7 bases and J by 0 bases, with 15 bases between them. CDR3 coding DNA: TGTGCCAGCATGAAAACACTTTCCGCTAACTATGGCTACACCTTC. The encoded protein is CASMKTLSANYGYTF.

V usage is TRBV30 and J usage is TRBJ2-5; D is unresolved. Per germline, CDR1 GTSNPN and CDR2 SVGIG (reference sequence). This CDR3 comprises 13 residues. The V and J ends lost 0 bases and 5 bases respectively, with 10 bases between them. DNA for the CDR3: TGTGCCTGGAGTGTAGGACGATGGGAGACCCAGTACTTC. Translating it yields CAWSVGRWETQYF.